This TCR beta chain was recovered during a study of cytotoxic CD8 clonotypes in ibrutinib-treated CLL. Across the study: Response specimens were obtained following a median treatment duration of approximately 13 months, with a range of 6 to 36.

TCRdb keeps only in-frame clones here, not all; method: immunoSEQ multiplex PCR. The sample records tens of thousands of clones, under 70% being singletons. A note on this clone: Its antigen is not identified.

Findings and caveats of the study: Under therapy, public clonotypes either contracted or stayed stable, and they were uncommon. Progressing patients had sampling times that differed from those of sustained-remission patients. Clonality went higher at ibrutinib response and then dropped back toward baseline at progression.

The receptor was derived from a human donor with chronic lymphocytic leukemia. The source material was PBMCs, sampled after 12 months of ibrutinib treatment.

The CDR3 DNA reads as TGTGCCAGCAGAGAGGTAGCGGGGCCGTCCTACGAGCAGTACTTC. Translating it yields CASREVAGPSYEQYF. V is TRBV2 and J is TRBJ2-7, with TRBD2 identical over 8 bases. This CDR3 region has 15 residues. CDR1 is SNHLY and CDR2 is FYNNEI in the germline V gene. V shed 6 bases and J 1 base; nucleotides not matched to a gene: 8.